Listed below are T cell receptor beta chains from one sample, sequenced in a study of neurological immune-mediated disorders. TCRdb recomputed calls from the 5' RACE reads with MiXCR, one row per CDR3 protein. The table includes roughly 61,000 distinct CDR3 sequences, 24% detected once. The material sequenced was PBMCs. Every receptor here comes from a man in his sixties with HTLV-1-associated myelopathy (HAM/TSP). Both conserved end residues are part of each CDR3. D genes are given only for firm matches. Not all rows give a size; the values are once, few, many and, for expanded clones, a class.

V: TRBV5-1; size: few; D: NA; J: TRBJ2-3; CDR3: CASSLDSSPIDTQYF; DNA: TGCGCCAGCAGCCTGGATTCTTCGCCCATAGATACGCAGTATTTT
V: TRBV6-1; size: few; D: NA; J: TRBJ1-3; CDR3: CASSPTRGTGNTIYF; DNA: TGTGCCAGCAGTCCGACTAGGGGTACGGGAAACACCATATATTTT
V: TRBV7-9; size: few; D: TRBD1; J: TRBJ2-5; CDR3: CASSFRTGGQESQYF; DNA: TGTGCCAGCAGCTTTCGAACAGGGGGACAAGAGAGCCAGTACTTC
V: TRBV29-1; size: NA; D: TRBD2; J: TRBJ2-1; CDR3: CSVGNLGEGGNEQFF; DNA: TGCAGCGTCGGGAATTTGGGGGAGGGAGGCAATGAGCAGTTCTTC
V: TRBV7-2; size: many; D: TRBD1; J: TRBJ1-2; CDR3: CASSLGRQGRGYTF; DNA: TGTGCCAGCAGCTTAGGGAGACAGGGGAGAGGCTACACCTTC
V: TRBV5-1; size: NA; D: NA; J: TRBJ2-7; CDR3: CASSLAGAYLYEQYF; DNA: TGCGCCAGCAGCTTGGCCGGGGCTTACCTCTACGAGCAGTACTTC
V: TRBV6-5; size: many; D: TRBD1; J: TRBJ2-7; CDR3: CASSYRQGAPYEQYF; DNA: TGTGCCAGCAGTTACAGACAGGGGGCCCCCTACGAGCAGTACTTC
V: TRBV5-1; size: NA; D: NA; J: TRBJ2-7; CDR3: CASSFAGPSSYEQYF; DNA: TGCGCCAGCAGCTTCGCAGGGCCTAGCTCCTACGAGCAGTACTTC
V: TRBV15; size: many; D: NA; J: TRBJ1-1; CDR3: CATSFTPGLEAFF; DNA: TGTGCCACCAGCTTTACCCCGGGCCTCGAAGCTTTCTTT
V: TRBV10-1; size: NA; D: NA; J: TRBJ2-4; CDR3: CASSPSGSTNIQYF; DNA: TGCGCCAGCAGCCCCTCAGGGTCCACAAACATTCAGTACTTC
V: TRBV7-2; size: many; D: NA; J: TRBJ2-2; CDR3: CASSLMERVDTGELFF; DNA: TGTGCCAGCAGCTTAATGGAGCGGGTGGACACCGGGGAGCTGTTTTTT
V: TRBV20-1; size: many; D: TRBD1; J: TRBJ2-3; CDR3: CSAYPGQGKTDTQYF; DNA: TGCAGTGCTTATCCGGGACAGGGGAAAACAGATACGCAGTATTTT
V: TRBV21-1; size: many; D: NA; J: TRBJ2-7; CDR3: CASSKEGGQGPRAYEQYF; DNA: TGTGCCAGCAGCAAAGAGGGGGGACAGGGGCCGAGGGCCTACGAGCAGTACTTC
V: TRBV7-3; size: NA; D: NA; J: TRBJ2-3; CDR3: CASSLIGDTQYF; DNA: TGTGCCAGCAGCTTAATAGGGGATACGCAGTATTTT
V: TRBV5-1; size: many; D: NA; J: TRBJ2-1; CDR3: CASSLDYLQFF; DNA: TGCGCCAGCAGCCTGGACTACCTACAGTTCTTC
V: TRBV5-1; size: many; D: NA; J: TRBJ1-1; CDR3: CASSLEEPTEAFF; DNA: TGCGCCAGCAGCTTAGAGGAGCCCACTGAAGCTTTCTTT
V: TRBV9; size: many; D: TRBD2; J: TRBJ2-3; CDR3: CASSVRGRAAGDTQYF; DNA: TGTGCCAGCAGCGTGCGCGGGAGGGCCGCAGGAGATACGCAGTATTTT
V: TRBV10-3; size: NA; D: TRBD1; J: TRBJ1-4; CDR3: CATEGARGEKLFF; DNA: TGTGCCACCGAGGGGGCGCGAGGTGAAAAACTGTTTTTT
V: TRBV20-1; size: many; D: TRBD1; J: TRBJ2-5; CDR3: CSARDLGWDRGPAGETQYF; DNA: TGCAGTGCTAGAGATCTAGGGTGGGACAGGGGACCCGCGGGGGAGACCCAGTACTTC
V: TRBV5-1; size: many; D: NA; J: TRBJ2-6; CDR3: CASSPSVQGANVLTF; DNA: TGCGCCAGCAGCCCGTCGGTTCAAGGGGCCAACGTCCTGACTTTC
V: TRBV5-1; size: NA; D: TRBD2; J: TRBJ2-6; CDR3: CASSQPLAGSYVLTF; DNA: TGCGCCAGCAGCCAGCCCCTAGCGGGGTCCTACGTCCTGACTTTC
V: TRBV3-1; size: many; D: TRBD2; J: TRBJ2-3; CDR3: CASSPIAGGSSDTQYF; DNA: TGTGCCAGCAGCCCTATAGCGGGAGGGTCCTCTGATACGCAGTATTTT
V: TRBV5-1; size: many; D: NA; J: TRBJ2-3; CDR3: CASSPNRAGRADTQYF; DNA: TGCGCCAGCAGCCCAAACAGGGCAGGGAGGGCAGATACGCAGTATTTT
V: TRBV28; size: many; D: NA; J: TRBJ1-5; CDR3: CASSSDRYNQPQHF; DNA: TGTGCCAGCAGTTCCGACAGATACAATCAGCCCCAGCATTTT
V: TRBV28; size: NA; D: NA; J: TRBJ2-3; CDR3: CASSKRVGTDTQYF; DNA: TGTGCCAGCAGTAAGCGGGTTGGGACAGATACGCAGTATTTT
V: TRBV6-1; size: many; D: TRBD1; J: TRBJ2-3; CDR3: CASRGGLGTVSTDTQYF; DNA: TGTGCCAGCAGAGGGGGATTGGGGACAGTCAGCACAGATACGCAGTATTTT
V: TRBV5-1; size: many; D: NA; J: TRBJ2-5; CDR3: CASRVEVLETQYF; DNA: TGCGCCAGCAGAGTAGAGGTTTTGGAGACCCAGTACTTC
V: TRBV5-1; size: many; D: NA; J: TRBJ2-7; CDR3: CASSLGGTQNEQYF; DNA: TGCGCCAGCAGCTTGGGGGGCACCCAAAACGAGCAGTACTTC